The clone carrying this T cell receptor beta chain came up many times. Antigen unknown. Described time point: longitudinal time-point 3. The starting material, 2 million PBMCs stored at -80 C, gave rise to the unsorted libraries. The sample belongs to a study of neurological immune-mediated disorders. Overall study findings and caveats: None of the features examined (clinical or MRI) was associated with the multiple sclerosis repertoire cluster.

The authors made cDNA by 5'RACE with 10-nucleotide random UMIs. A single record per CDR3 protein comes from TCRdb applying MiXCR to the 5' RACE reads. The table shows approximately 89,000 distinct CDR3 sequences, with about 4% occurring only once. The length of the CDR3 is 15 residues. CDR1 MNHEY and CDR2 SMNVEV come from the germline V gene (reference sequence). Trimming stripped 4 bases from V and 0 bases from J, with 10 bases between. The rearrangement uses TRBV27 and TRBJ2-4; D gene unclear. The specimen sequenced was PBMCs. The sequence derives from a woman aged 60 to 75 with multiple sclerosis. The DNA of the CDR3 is TGTGCCAGCAGTTACGGATTACTAGCCAAAAACATTCAGTACTTC. Protein: CASSYGLLAKNIQYF.